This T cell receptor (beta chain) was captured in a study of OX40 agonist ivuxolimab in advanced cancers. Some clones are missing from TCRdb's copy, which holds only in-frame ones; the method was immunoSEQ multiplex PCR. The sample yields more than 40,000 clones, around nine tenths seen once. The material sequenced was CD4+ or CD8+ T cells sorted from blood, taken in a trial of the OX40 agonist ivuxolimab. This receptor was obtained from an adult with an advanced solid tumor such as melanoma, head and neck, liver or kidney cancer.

CDR3 residues: CASSLADEQFF. In nucleotides, the CDR3 is TGTGCCAGCAGCTTGGCGGATGAGCAGTTCTTC. The rearrangement joins TRBV5-6 to TRBJ2-1, with unresolved D. This CDR3 contains 11 residues. V was clipped by 0 bases and J by 8 bases, with 3 bases between them. Germline V CDR1 and CDR2: SGHDT, YYEEEE.